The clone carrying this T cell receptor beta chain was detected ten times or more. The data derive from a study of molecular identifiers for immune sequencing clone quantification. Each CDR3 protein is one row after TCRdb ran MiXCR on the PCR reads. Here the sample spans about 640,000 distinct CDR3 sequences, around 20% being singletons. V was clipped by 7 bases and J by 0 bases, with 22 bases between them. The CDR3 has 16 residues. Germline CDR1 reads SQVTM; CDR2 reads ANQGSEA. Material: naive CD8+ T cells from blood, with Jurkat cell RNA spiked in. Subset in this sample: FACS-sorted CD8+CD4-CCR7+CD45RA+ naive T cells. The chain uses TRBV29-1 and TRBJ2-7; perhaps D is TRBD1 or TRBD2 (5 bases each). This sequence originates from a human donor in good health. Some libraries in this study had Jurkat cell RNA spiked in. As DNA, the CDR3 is TGCAGCGCTTCCGGGACGGCCCGCGGCAGCTCCTACGAGCAGTACTTC. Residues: CSASGTARGSSYEQYF.